The 17 T cell receptor beta chains presented below share a single source sample, sequenced in a study of control samples from healthy donors and cancer patients (dated by TCRdb to 2020 to 2022). The library was generated by the immunoSEQ multiplex PCR assay. TCRdb limited this immuneACCESS table to in-frame rearrangements with V and J called. A share of clones is missing; checked studies link under half to unresolved V genes, and the rest is unexplained. This sample lists 110,000 to 150,000 clones; under 90% were detected once. Around 4.6% of the sample comes from the top ten. The sequenced material came from blood. The receptor source for this set is a man aged 25-45 years in good health.

The J gene is TRBJ2-7, the V gene TRBV24-1; no definite D call. Germline-derived CDR1 and CDR2 are KGHDR and SFDVKD. CDR3 size: 15 residues. V was pared by 3 bases and J by 1 base, with 12 bases between. The DNA for the CDR3 is TGTGCCACCAGTGATAGGAAGGACCCGTCCTACGAGCAGTACTTC. This sequence encodes CATSDRKDPSYEQYF.

In DNA form, the CDR3 reads TGCGCCAGCAGCCAAGACATGCACCCTTATTCACCCCTCCACTTT. Amino acids: CASSQDMHPYSPLHF. This chain connects TRBV4-3 to TRBJ1-6; D remains unclear. Per germline, CDR1 LGHNA and CDR2 YSLEER. The CDR3 has 15 residues. The germline V and J ends were trimmed by 0 bases and 8 bases, with 11 bases remaining between them.

The gene calls are TRBV18 and TRBJ1-4; TRBD1 agrees at 10 bases. The CDR3 is 14 residues long. V lost 3 bases to trimming and J lost 8 bases; unmatched junction nucleotides: 3. Germline loops: CDR1 KGHSH, CDR2 LQKENI. CDR3 loop: CASSPGTGEEKLFF. CDR3 coding DNA: TGTGCCAGCTCACCCGGGACAGGGGAAGAAAAACTGTTTTTT.

The sample holds one count of this clone. The chain employs TRBV24-1 and TRBJ2-3; perhaps TRBD1 as D (6 bases). Trimming cost V 10 bases and J 2 bases, with 9 bases left between them. This CDR3 has 12 amino acids. Germline CDR1 reads KGHDR; CDR2 reads SFDVKD. This CDR3 reads CATGDTTDTQYF. DNA of the CDR3: TGTGCCACGGGGGACACCACAGATACGCAGTATTTT.

V gene TRBV4-1 combines with J gene TRBJ1-1, with D unclear. The V and J ends lost 2 bases and 7 bases respectively, with 14 bases between them. CDR3 length: 14 residues. Germline V gene lookup returns CDR1 MGHRA and CDR2 YSYEKL. In DNA form, the CDR3 reads TGCGCCAGCAGCCAACCCTACGGGCCAGATGAAGCTTTCTTT. Protein product: CASSQPYGPDEAFF.

The genes are TRBV3-1 (or the pseudogene TRBV3-2) and TRBJ2-5, with D possibly TRBD1 on 6 matching bases. The CDR3 consists of 13 residues. Germline CDR1 and CDR2: LGHDT and YNNKEL (reference sequence). The V end lost 3 bases, the J end lost 4 bases, and 9 bases lay between the germline ends. The DNA of the CDR3 is TGTGCCAGCAGCCAGCAAGGGGGAGAGACCCAGTACTTC. Protein: CASSQQGGETQYF.

This clone has a single count. The CDR3 region is CASSQDPSGRSHGYTF. CDR3 in DNA: TGCGCCAGCAGCCAAGATCCCTCGGGGCGTAGTCATGGCTACACCTTC. This chain links TRBV4-1 with TRBJ1-2; tentative D call: TRBD1 (5 bases). The germline CDR1 and CDR2 sequences are MGHRA and YSYEKL. V shed 0 bases and J shed 6 bases, with 17 bases lying between them. CDR3 length: 16 residues.

The chain carries TRBV11-3 and TRBJ2-5; TRBD1 is a possible D gene (6 bases). The CDR3 contains 15 residues. Trimming took 1 base from V and 1 from J, leaving 10 bases between them. Germline V gene sequence: CDR1 SGHNT, CDR2 YENEEA. The CDR3 sequence is CASSLGGHPQETQYF. Here the CDR3 DNA reads TGTGCCAGCAGCTTAGGGGGACATCCCCAAGAGACCCAGTACTTC. The full variable domain, rest sourced from reference TRBV11-3 and TRBJ2-5, is EAGVVQSPRYKIIEKKQPVAFWCNPISGHNTLYWYLQNLGQGPELLIRYENEEAVDDSQLPKDRFSAERLKGVDSTLKIQPAELGDSAVYLCASSLGGHPQETQYFGPGTRLLVL.

This clone is a singleton in its sample. The V call is TRBV24-1, the J call TRBJ1-5, with 7 bases matching TRBD1. With V trimmed by 2 bases and J by 7 bases, 7 bases remained unmatched. The CDR3 runs 15 residues. Germline loops: CDR1 KGHDR, CDR2 SFDVKD. The CDR3 nucleotides read TGTGCCACCAGTGATTCAACAGGGGACTGGCAGCCCCAGCATTTT. Translation: CATSDSTGDWQPQHF.

The CDR3 loop reads CASSLKPQPDTGELFF. The CDR3 bases are TGCGCCAGCAGCCTAAAGCCACAGCCGGACACCGGGGAGCTGTTTTTT. V is TRBV4-3 and J is TRBJ2-2, with D unresolved. Germline values: CDR1 LGHNA, CDR2 YSLEER. This CDR3 comprises 16 residues. The germline V and J ends were trimmed by 4 bases and 3 bases, with 15 bases remaining between them.

This clone was counted a single time. The rearrangement links TRBV7-9 to TRBJ1-1, with 10 positions matching TRBD1. J was trimmed by 3 bases and V by 1 base; bases with no gene match: 2. The germline V gene has CDR1 SEHNR and CDR2 FQNEAQ (reference sequence). This CDR3 comprises 15 residues. CDR3 in amino acids: CASSLGQGADTEAFF. For the CDR3, the DNA is TGTGCCAGCAGCTTAGGACAGGGGGCCGACACTGAAGCTTTCTTT.

The chain joins TRBV7-9 to TRBJ2-5; weak D call: TRBD2 (5 bases). The CDR3 spans 15 residues. Germline CDR1 reads SEHNR; CDR2 reads FQNEAQ (reference sequence). The germline V and J ends were trimmed by 6 bases and 3 bases, with 17 bases remaining between them. The CDR3 reads CASRPRNGAEETQYF. The CDR3 DNA sequence: TGTGCCAGCAGACCACGAAATGGAGCGGAAGAGACCCAGTACTTC.

This chain uses TRBV9 with TRBJ1-2; D is unclear. V was cut by 0 bases and J by 3 bases, with 15 bases left in between. The length of the CDR3 is 16 residues. From germline, CDR1 is SGDLS and CDR2 YYNGEE. CDR3 amino acids: CASSVAGRLTDYGYTF. CDR3 in DNA: TGTGCCAGCAGCGTAGCCGGCAGACTTACAGACTATGGCTACACCTTC.

The V gene is TRBV9, the J gene TRBJ2-3; 11 bases are a match to TRBD2. V was clipped by 3 bases and J by 2 bases; unmatched bases: 5. The germline V gene encodes CDR1 SGDLS and CDR2 YYNGEE. This CDR3 has 16 residues. The CDR3: CASSGLTSGTTDTQYF. CDR3 nucleotide sequence: TGTGCCAGCAGCGGGCTGACTAGCGGGACCACAGATACGCAGTATTTT.

The CDR3 DNA is TGTGCCAGCAGTCAAATTGAGGGTGGGACCCAGTACTTC. This gives the protein CASSQIEGGTQYF. V gene TRBV12-3 or TRBV12-4 combines with J gene TRBJ2-5; TRBD2 might be the D (5 bases). The CDR3 spans 13 residues. V lost 5 bases, J lost 7 bases, and 14 bases lay in between.

The chain links TRBV11-2 to TRBJ2-1, with 10 bases identical to TRBD2. Looked up from germline, CDR1 is SGHAT and CDR2 is FQNNGV. The CDR3 runs 17 residues. The V segment lost 4 bases and the J segment 4 bases; nucleotides outside the gene matches: 10. The CDR3 bases are TGTGCCAGCAGCTCAGATATAGCGGGGGGAAAATACAATGAGCAGTTCTTC. It translates to CASSSDIAGGKYNEQFF.

The chain is built from TRBV13 and TRBJ2-7; D unclear. The V gene's germline CDR1 is PRHDT and CDR2 FYEKMQ (reference sequence). V lost 1 base to trimming and J lost 4 bases, with 8 bases between them. The CDR3 spans 13 residues. The CDR3 bases are TGTGCCAGCAGCTTAGAGGCTAGTTACGAGCAGTACTTC. As protein: CASSLEASYEQYF. Complete variable domain (other parts from reference TRBV13 and TRBJ2-7): AAGVIQSPRHLIKEKRETATLKCYPIPRHDTVYWYQQGPGQDPQFLISFYEKMQSDKGSIPDRFSAQQFSDYHSELNMSSLELGDSALYFCASSLEASYEQYFGPGTRLTVT.